The 32 T cell receptor beta chains listed next were all sequenced from one sample in a study of human CD8 memory T cell subsets. TPEX denoted exhausted-like, CCR7+ PD-1+ TIGIT+ early memory CD8+ T cells. Sequencing libraries of TCR beta were made by UMI-labeled 5' RACE. TCRdb re-called the 5' RACE reads and shows each CDR3 protein once, DNA omitted. This sample's table reports approximately 6,200 distinct CDR3 sequences. Sequenced: CD8+ T cells from PBMCs. The receptors stem from a human donor in good health.

The CDR3 reads CASSQDPRVRGTEAFF. The V call is TRBV4-2, the J call TRBJ1-1; TCRdb's D call, TRBD1, is unchecked because there is no DNA. This CDR3 spans 16 amino acids. Germline CDR1 LGHNA, CDR2 YNFKEQ.

This chain uses TRBV6-6 with TRBJ1-5; no DNA is available, so the TRBD1 call from TCRdb remains unchecked. This CDR3 spans 14 amino acids. Germline V lookup: CDR1 MNHNY, CDR2 SVGAGI (reference sequence). The CDR3 reads CASSGDRGRQPQHF.

The J gene is TRBJ1-4, the V gene TRBV7-6; there is no DNA to check the TCRdb D call of TRBD1. Germline V CDR1 and CDR2: SGHVS, FNYEAQ. The CDR3 covers 14 residues. CDR3 in amino acids: CASNTGGLNEKLFF.

The chain carries TRBV2 and TRBJ1-2; the D gene TCRdb calls, TRBD1, cannot be checked with no DNA. The CDR3 totals 14 residues. CDR1 is SNHLY and CDR2 is FYNNEI in the germline V gene. The CDR3 reads CASSEDRSVYGYTF. Looking up the rest from reference TRBV2 and TRBJ1-2 gives the full variable domain: EPEVTQTPSHQVTQMGQEVILRCVPISNHLYFYWYRQILGQKVEFLVSFYNNEISEKSEIFDDQFSVERPDGSNFTLKIRSTKLEDSAMYFCASSEDRSVYGYTFGSGTRLTVV.

Considering frequency, this clonotype is medium-sized. The rearrangement links TRBV19 to TRBJ1-3. CDR3 length: 11 amino acids. The V gene's germline CDR1 is LNHDA and CDR2 SQIVND (reference sequence). Here the CDR3 reads CALGSGNTIYF.

The chain employs TRBV19 and TRBJ2-2; lacking DNA, the TRBD2 call made by TCRdb goes unchecked. This CDR3 spans 15 amino acids. Germline-derived CDR1 and CDR2 are LNHDA and SQIVND (reference sequence). The CDR3 reads CASSLGLGETGELFF. The whole variable domain, filled in from reference TRBV19 and TRBJ2-2, reads DGGITQSPKYLFRKEGQNVTLSCEQNLNHDAMYWYRQDPGQGLRLIYYSQIVNDFQKGDIAEGYSVSREKKESFPLTVTSAQKNPTAFYLCASSLGLGETGELFFGEGSRLTVL.

This clonotype is deemed medium-sized (0.01 to 0.1%) by its frequency. The V and J genes are TRBV29-1 and TRBJ1-2; TCRdb reports TRBD1, a call that lacks DNA to check it against. The CDR3 consists of 18 residues. Looked up from germline, CDR1 is SQVTM and CDR2 is ANQGSEA. The CDR3: CSVHNPLFRDRGPYGYTF.

This clonotype is classed as medium-sized (0.01 to 0.1%) by frequency. The chain links TRBV7-9 to TRBJ2-1; the D gene TCRdb calls, TRBD2, cannot be checked with no DNA. Germline V CDR1 and CDR2: SEHNR, FQNEAQ (reference sequence). The CDR3 covers 14 residues. CDR3 amino acids: CASSFPAGANEQFF.

Judged by frequency, this clonotype is medium-sized. The CDR3 spells CSAQGDRGPLSSGYTF. The rearrangement links TRBV20-1 to TRBJ1-2; there is no DNA to check the TCRdb D call of TRBD1. The length of the CDR3 is 16 residues. Germline V gene sequence: CDR1 DFQATT, CDR2 SNEGSKA (reference sequence).

The gene calls are TRBV10-2 and TRBJ2-1; checking the TCRdb D call of TRBD2 is not possible without DNA. Germline CDR1 reads WSHSY; CDR2 reads SAAADI. This CDR3 is built from 17 residues. This chain's CDR3 is CASSDGVAGVTYNEQFF.

V is TRBV7-9 and J is TRBJ2-4. The germline gives CDR1 SEHNR, CDR2 FQNEAQ (reference sequence). The CDR3 length is 12 residues. The CDR3 loop is CASSLGGSIQYF.

The genes are TRBV6-1 and TRBJ1-5; no DNA is available, so the TRBD1 call from TCRdb remains unchecked. There are 14 residues in the CDR3. In germline, CDR1 is MNHNS, CDR2 SASEGT. The CDR3 sequence: CASSELWGGQPQHF.

The chain employs TRBV2 and TRBJ1-2; the D call of TRBD1 rests on TCRdb alone, since no DNA is present to check it. Germline V gives CDR1 SNHLY, CDR2 FYNNEI. There are 13 residues in the CDR3. The CDR3 region is CASSEVKDSGYTF.

This clonotype is deemed medium-sized by its frequency. This chain joins TRBV20-1 and TRBJ2-7; TCRdb's assignment of TRBD1 cannot be checked, as there is no DNA. The CDR3 covers 13 residues. Looked up from germline, CDR1 is DFQATT and CDR2 is SNEGSKA (reference sequence). The CDR3 spells CSADRDTSYEQYF.

The J gene is TRBJ2-2, the V gene TRBV7-9; there is no DNA to check the TCRdb D call of TRBD2. Germline V gives CDR1 SEHNR, CDR2 FQNEAQ (reference sequence). CDR3 length: 17 amino acids. CDR3: CASSSRTSGRASGELFF.

The chain carries TRBV3-2 and TRBJ1-1; the D call of TRBD1 rests on TCRdb alone, since no DNA is present to check it. TRBV3-2 is labeled a pseudogene. This CDR3 comprises 11 residues. CDR3 sequence reads: CARVPDTEAFF.

This chain connects TRBV7-9 to TRBJ2-1. Germline CDR1 and CDR2: SEHNR and FQNEAQ (reference sequence). CDR3 size: 14 residues. CDR3 residues: CASFPSVGDNEQFF.

CDR3 residues: CASGLGDEQYF. V and J are TRBV6-6 and TRBJ2-7. Germline values: CDR1 MNHNY, CDR2 SVGAGI (reference sequence). The CDR3 has 11 amino acids.

The V and J genes are TRBV20-1 and TRBJ2-2; TCRdb returns TRBD1, unconfirmable since there is no DNA. CDR3 length: 15 amino acids. Germline CDR1 is DFQATT and CDR2 is SNEGSKA (reference sequence). The CDR3 region is CSARHRTTGTGELFF.

The rearrangement links TRBV6-6 to TRBJ1-5. Germline lookup yields CDR1 MNHNY and CDR2 SVGAGI (reference sequence). CDR3 size: 13 residues. CDR3 protein: CASSWVDFGPQHF.

The chain has TRBV3-1 and TRBJ1-2. CDR1 and CDR2 (germline): LGHDT, YNNKEL (reference sequence). The CDR3 contains 18 residues. The CDR3 loop reads CASSPGLGQGLGWDGYTF.

The chain couples TRBV11-2 to TRBJ2-1; the D call from TCRdb, TRBD2, cannot be confirmed without DNA. From germline, CDR1 is SGHAT and CDR2 FQNNGV. This CDR3 has 15 amino acids. CDR3 in amino acids: CASSLDRREFNEQFF. The full variable domain, in which reference TRBV11-2 and TRBJ2-1 provide the parts outside the CDR3, is EAGVAQSPRYKIIEKRQSVAFWCNPISGHATLYWYQQILGQGPKLLIQFQNNGVVDDSQLPKDRFSAERLKGVDSTLKIQPAKLEDSAVYLCASSLDRREFNEQFFGPGTRLTVL.

The rearrangement links TRBV12-3 or TRBV12-4 to TRBJ1-2. This CDR3 contains 11 residues. CDR3 protein: CASSLLHGYTF.

This clonotype ranks as medium-sized in terms of frequency. This chain uses TRBV12-3 or TRBV12-4 with TRBJ2-1; TCRdb's D call, TRBD2, is unchecked because there is no DNA. The CDR3 length is 16 residues. The CDR3: CASSPSGGLSYNEQFF.

The chain joins TRBV27 to TRBJ2-7. Germline assignment: CDR1 MNHEY and CDR2 SMNVEV (reference sequence). This CDR3 contains 15 residues. CDR3: CASSLSWQSSYEQYF.

The chain recombines TRBV28 with TRBJ1-6; TCRdb designates TRBD1, a call that cannot be tested without DNA. Germline CDR1 is MDHEN and CDR2 is SYDVKM. The CDR3 totals 16 residues. CDR3: CASSLPGPWGNSPLHF. The full variable domain, its missing parts supplied by reference TRBV28 and TRBJ1-6, is DVKVTQSSRYLVKRTGEKVFLECVQDMDHENMFWYRQDPGLGLRLIYFSYDVKMKEKGDIPEGYSVSREKKERFSLILESASTNQTSMYLCASSLPGPWGNSPLHFGNGTRLTVT.

The CDR3 reads CASSQSGTNIYNEQFF. The chain is built from TRBV4-2 and TRBJ2-1; the TCRdb call, TRBD1, lacks DNA for checking. Germline CDR1 reads LGHNA; CDR2 reads YNFKEQ. The length of the CDR3 is 16 residues.

The rearrangement joins TRBV11-2 to TRBJ2-3. Germline V gene sequence: CDR1 SGHAT, CDR2 FQNNGV. The CDR3 runs 12 residues. CDR3 sequence: CASSLGPDTQYF.

This chain connects TRBV25-1 to TRBJ1-1. The CDR3 runs 11 residues. Germline CDR1 is MGHDK and CDR2 is SYGVNS. The CDR3 sequence is CASRVGSEAFF. The full variable domain, with the rest looked up from reference TRBV25-1 and TRBJ1-1, is EADIYQTPRYLVIGTGKKITLECSQTMGHDKMYWYQQDPGMELHLIHYSYGVNSTEKGDLSSESTVSRIRTEHFPLTLESARPSHTSQYLCASRVGSEAFFGQGTRLTVV.

Measured by frequency, this clonotype is medium-sized (0.01 to 0.1%). The CDR3 sequence: CSVGASGYEQYF. This chain joins TRBV29-1 and TRBJ2-7; the TRBD2 assignment by TCRdb is unverifiable without DNA. The CDR3 extends over 12 amino acids. Germline V CDR1 and CDR2: SQVTM, ANQGSEA.

This sequence joins TRBV27 and TRBJ1-1. Germline CDR1 and CDR2: MNHEY and SMNVEV (reference sequence). This CDR3 comprises 13 residues. The CDR3 sequence: CASSWQVNTEAFF.

This clonotype registers medium-sized by frequency. The chain couples TRBV7-2 to TRBJ2-1; TCRdb outputs TRBD2, but without DNA this stays unchecked. The CDR3 covers 15 residues. CDR1 is SGHTA, CDR2 FQGNSA, per germline. CDR3 sequence reads: CASSLGSGSYNEQFF.